A selection of T cell receptor beta chains follows, all from one sample in a study of blood T cell repertoires in COVID-19. Profiling relied on immunoSEQ multiplex PCR, and the TCRdb table lists in-frame clones only, not all of them. Among roughly 500,000 clones listed, about nine tenths were seen once. The specimen sequenced was PBMCs or T cells enriched from blood (not recorded which). All receptors come from a woman aged 55-70 years who had recovered from COVID-19. Each CDR3 is given with its conserved first and last residue. The D gene is left open where the match is weak. Only part of the rows carry a size: once, few, many, or a class if the clone is expanded.

j_call	clone_size	d_call	v_call	cdr3_length	cdr3_aa	cdr3_nt
TRBJ1-1	.	TRBD1	TRBV29-1	13	CSIYRGFGTEAFF	TGCAGCATCTACAGGGGATTCGGCACTGAAGCTTTCTTT
TRBJ1-1	.	.	TRBV9	13	CASSGLENTEAFF	TGTGCCAGCAGCGGACTCGAGAACACTGAAGCTTTCTTT
TRBJ2-1	once	.	TRBV27	13	CASRKHNYNEQFF	TGTGCCAGCAGGAAACACAACTACAATGAGCAGTTCTTC
TRBJ2-1	.	.	TRBV12-3/TRBV12-4	12	CASSFGGSEQFF	TGTGCCAGCAGCTTCGGAGGCAGTGAGCAGTTCTTC
TRBJ2-1	.	TRBD2	TRBV4-1	17	CASSQEYSGGSYNEQFF	TGCGCCAGCAGCCAAGAGTATAGCGGGGGTTCGTACAATGAGCAGTTCTTC
TRBJ1-5	once	TRBD1	TRBV5-1	15	CASSLGQGGNQPQHF	TGCGCCAGCAGCTTGGGACAGGGAGGCAATCAGCCCCAGCATTTT
TRBJ2-7	.	.	TRBV3-1/TRBV3-2	11	CASRQGYEQYF	TGTGCCAGCAGACAGGGCTACGAGCAGTACTTC
TRBJ2-1	once	TRBD1	TRBV5-1	14	CASSWGTGGNEQFF	TGCGCCAGCAGCTGGGGGACAGGTGGCAATGAGCAGTTCTTC
TRBJ1-5	.	TRBD1	TRBV24-1	16	CATSDPRDRSHQPQHF	TGTGCCACCAGTGATCCACGGGACAGATCTCATCAGCCCCAGCATTTT
TRBJ2-2	.	TRBD1	TRBV30	13	CAWSTQGEEELFF	TGTGCCTGGAGTACCCAGGGGGAAGAGGAGCTGTTTTTT
TRBJ2-1	.	.	TRBV2	14	CASSGNRANNEQFF	TGTGCCAGCAGTGGAAACAGGGCGAACAATGAGCAGTTCTTC
TRBJ1-4	.	.	TRBV28	14	CASSLGAIGEKLFF	TGTGCCAGCAGTTTAGGAGCGATCGGGGAAAAACTGTTTTTT
TRBJ2-1	.	TRBD1	TRBV5-1	15	CASSPGQGLLDEQFF	TGCGCCAGCAGCCCAGGACAGGGCCTACTGGATGAGCAGTTCTTC
TRBJ2-7	.	TRBD1	TRBV6-1	15	CASSELGTGGYEQYF	TGTGCCAGCAGTGAACTCGGGACAGGGGGCTACGAGCAGTACTTC
TRBJ1-6	.	.	TRBV11-2	14	CASSLERVGSPLHF	TGTGCCAGCAGCTTAGAGCGGGTAGGCTCACCCCTCCACTTT
TRBJ2-3	.	TRBD2	TRBV5-1	14	CASATSGSTDTQYF	TGCGCCAGCGCCACTAGCGGGTCCACAGATACGCAGTATTTT
TRBJ2-5	.	.	TRBV30	14	CAWGTGLSGETQYF	TGTGCCTGGGGGACCGGACTATCCGGGGAGACCCAGTACTTC
TRBJ2-2	.	TRBD2	TRBV4-2	15	CASSRGSGGAGELFF	TGTGCCAGCAGCCGAGGTAGCGGGGGGGCCGGGGAGCTGTTTTTT
TRBJ1-4	.	TRBD1	TRBV29-1	15	CSVETQGSKGEKLFF	TGCAGCGTTGAAACACAGGGGAGTAAGGGGGAAAAACTGTTTTTT
TRBJ2-2	.	.	TRBV5-6	15	CASSLYRKDTGELFF	TGTGCCAGCAGCCTATACAGGAAAGACACCGGGGAGCTGTTTTTT
TRBJ2-3	.	TRBD1	TRBV5-6	16	CASSLNRGEVTDTQYF	TGTGCCAGCAGCTTGAACAGGGGGGAGGTCACAGATACGCAGTATTTT
TRBJ1-1	.	TRBD1	TRBV19	18	CASCLYRGLRGVNTEAFF	TGTGCCAGTTGCCTTTACAGGGGGCTCAGGGGTGTGAACACTGAAGCTTTCTTT
TRBJ1-1	once	.	TRBV12-3/TRBV12-4	13	CASTRRGNTEAFF	TGTGCCAGCACCCGTAGGGGGAACACTGAAGCTTTCTTT
TRBJ1-5	.	.	TRBV24-1	14	CATSDPGTNQPQHF	TGTGCCACCAGTGACCCCGGGACTAATCAGCCCCAGCATTTT
TRBJ1-6	.	.	TRBV9	14	CASSRDLGNSPLHF	TGTGCCAGCAGCAGGGACTTGGGGAATTCACCCCTCCACTTT
TRBJ1-2	.	.	TRBV5-4	14	CASSFARGDYGYTF	TGTGCCAGCAGCTTCGCGCGGGGGGACTATGGCTACACCTTC
TRBJ2-7	.	TRBD1	TRBV2	15	CASSLGQGNSYEQYF	TGTGCCAGCAGTTTGGGACAGGGGAACTCCTACGAGCAGTACTTC
TRBJ2-3	.	.	TRBV5-1	15	CASSSVGRGVDTQYF	TGCGCCAGCAGCTCCGTGGGGCGGGGAGTAGATACGCAGTATTTT
TRBJ1-6	.	.	TRBV5-1	14	CASSSTGDNSPLHF	TGCGCCAGCAGCTCCACAGGAGATAATTCACCCCTCCACTTT
TRBJ1-5	.	.	TRBV2	14	CASSGGGSNQPQHF	TGTGCCAGCAGTGGGGGGGGAAGCAATCAGCCCCAGCATTTT
TRBJ2-4	.	TRBD2	TRBV5-4	14	CASSLGVGRDFQYF	TGTGCCAGCAGCTTGGGGGTAGGGAGGGACTTTCAGTACTTC
TRBJ2-2	.	.	TRBV7-6	16	CASSLSSNANTGELFF	TGTGCCAGCAGCTTATCTAGTAACGCGAACACCGGGGAGCTGTTTTTT
TRBJ2-1	.	TRBD1	TRBV2	14	CASSNRQGAGEQFF	TGTGCCAGCAGCAACCGACAGGGGGCGGGTGAGCAGTTCTTC
TRBJ2-7	.	.	TRBV3-1/TRBV3-2	15	CASSLRGGGYYEQYF	TGTGCCAGCAGCTTGCGGGGAGGAGGGTATTACGAGCAGTACTTC
TRBJ2-7	.	.	TRBV11-3	14	CASSPMFGSYEQYF	TGTGCCAGCAGCCCCATGTTCGGGTCCTACGAGCAGTACTTC
TRBJ2-2	.	.	TRBV21-1	16	CASSKEETGITGELFF	TGTGCCAGCAGCAAAGAGGAAACAGGGATCACCGGGGAGCTGTTTTTT
TRBJ1-3	.	.	TRBV3-1/TRBV3-2	16	CASSLGDFGGRNTIYF	TGTGCCAGCAGCCTTGGGGACTTCGGGGGTAGAAACACCATATATTTT
TRBJ2-2	.	.	TRBV9	16	CASSPDSTADTGELFF	TGTGCCAGCAGCCCTGACAGTACCGCGGACACCGGGGAGCTGTTTTTT
TRBJ2-7	.	.	TRBV4-1	16	CASSQGSWDTSYEQYF	TGCGCCAGCAGCCAAGGCTCCTGGGACACCTCCTACGAGCAGTACTTC
TRBJ2-1	.	TRBD1	TRBV28	12	CASSLWDREQFF	TGTGCCAGCAGTTTATGGGACAGGGAGCAGTTCTTC